A single sample is the source of the 18 T cell receptor beta chains below, sequenced in a study of blood T cell repertoires in COVID-19. Assay: immunoSEQ multiplex PCR; the TCRdb copy retains only in-frame clones and omits some. The profile shows around 180,000 clones, about 83% of them singletons. Sequenced input: PBMCs or T cells enriched from blood (not recorded which). Receptor source: a woman in her 30s who had recovered from COVID-19.

The CDR3 reads CASSQVPGTMRAFF. CDR3 bases: TGCGCCAGCAGCCAAGTTCCGGGAACCATGAGAGCTTTCTTT. V is TRBV4-1 and J is TRBJ1-1; the D is unclear. The CDR3 is 14 residues long. Between the trimmed V and J ends, which lost 1 base and 10 bases, there was a span of 16 bases. Germline V gene data show CDR1 as MGHRA and CDR2 as YSYEKL.

The genes are TRBV2 and TRBJ1-1; possibly TRBD1 for D (5 bases). The length of the CDR3 is 12 residues. Trimming took 2 bases from V and 11 from J, leaving 12 bases between them. Germline values: CDR1 SNHLY, CDR2 FYNNEI. The CDR3 coding sequence is TGTGCCAGCAGTGAAATACCAGGGTCTGCTTTCTTT. Translating gives CASSEIPGSAFF.

The gene calls are TRBV5-8 and TRBJ1-2, with a tentative D call TRBD1 (6 bases). The CDR3 is made up of 14 amino acids. V was trimmed by 0 bases and J by 8 bases, leaving 14 bases between them. Germline CDR1 is SGHTS and CDR2 is YDEGEE. CDR3 loop: CASSLGTGNWGYTF. In DNA form, the CDR3 reads TGTGCCAGCAGCTTGGGAACAGGGAACTGGGGCTACACCTTC.

The V gene is TRBV19, the J gene TRBJ2-7; 8 nucleotides agree with TRBD1. The V and J ends lost 8 bases and 4 bases, in that order; junction bases with no gene match: 10. This CDR3 comprises 14 residues. Germline V gives CDR1 LNHDA, CDR2 SQIVND (reference sequence). The CDR3 nucleotides are TGTGCCAGTCGATCCGCAGGGGGCTCGTACGAGCAGTACTTC. Translating gives CASRSAGGSYEQYF.

The chain recombines TRBV5-1 with TRBJ2-5; 11 bases are a match to TRBD2. Germline V gives CDR1 SGHRS, CDR2 YFSETQ. Trimming cost V 5 bases and J 1 base; bases outside gene matches: 1. The CDR3 has 14 residues. CDR3 DNA: TGCGCCAGCAGGCTAGCGGGAGGCCAAGAGACCCAGTACTTC. Residues: CASRLAGGQETQYF.

The chain employs TRBV10-3 and TRBJ1-2; 8 bases map to TRBD1. Per the germline V gene, CDR1 is ENHRY and CDR2 is SYGVKD. V trimming: 0 bases; J trimming: 7 bases; junction bases outside the gene matches: 4. This CDR3 is 14 amino acids long. For the CDR3, the DNA is TGTGCCATCAGTGAGTCGACGGACAGGGCTGGCTACACCTTC. Residues: CAISESTDRAGYTF.

V is TRBV3-1 (or the pseudogene TRBV3-2) and J is TRBJ2-1; possibly TRBD1 for D (6 bases). The CDR3 totals 17 residues. CDR1 and CDR2 from the germline V gene are LGHDT and YNNKEL (reference sequence). Trimming cost V 4 bases and J 6 bases, with 22 bases left between them. CDR3 in amino acids: CASSRAPLPGARNEQFF. CDR3 in DNA: TGTGCCAGCAGCCGCGCACCCCTACCAGGGGCGCGCAATGAGCAGTTCTTC.

The CDR3 bases are TGTGCCAGCAGCTTTGGCGGGCTCGGCACCGGGGAGCTGTTTTTT. Translating it yields CASSFGGLGTGELFF. This chain links TRBV5-5 with TRBJ2-2; tentatively, D is TRBD2 (5 bases). Per germline, CDR1 SGHKS and CDR2 YYEKEE (reference sequence). The CDR3 sequence is 15 residues long. The V end lost 2 bases, the J end lost 4 bases, and 12 bases lay between the germline ends.

The chain employs TRBV21-1 and TRBJ2-3; TRBD1 was called by the table and not checked on the DNA. TRBV21-1 is tagged as a pseudogene. The CDR3 has 15 residues. The CDR3 reads CASSSQTGGTDTQYF. In DNA form, the CDR3 reads TGTGCCAGCAGCTCTCAGACAGGGGGCACAGATACGCAGTATTTT.

About this clone itself: Different DNA sequences within this sample yield the same CDR3. This chain joins TRBV9 and TRBJ2-7, with a possible D match to TRBD2 (5 bases). This CDR3 spans 14 amino acids. The germline V and J ends were trimmed by 0 bases and 0 bases, with 7 bases remaining between them. Germline lookup yields CDR1 SGDLS and CDR2 YYNGEE. For the CDR3, the DNA is TGTGCCAGCAGCGTAGGTGGGAGCTCCTACGAGCAGTACTTC. Translation: CASSVGGSSYEQYF.

This chain links TRBV18 with TRBJ2-2; the match to TRBD1 covers 8 bases. Germline CDR1 and CDR2: KGHSH and LQKENI. V shed 1 base, J shed 4 bases, and the junction held 5 bases outside the gene matches. The CDR3 is 16 residues long. CDR3 sequence (DNA): TGTGCCAGCTCACCACAGACAGGGGAATTCACCGGGGAGCTGTTTTTT. It yields the protein CASSPQTGEFTGELFF.

CDR3 amino acids: CASSFGGDNSPLHF. CDR3 nucleotides: TGTGCCAGCAGTTTTGGGGGGGATAATTCACCCCTCCACTTT. The chain joins TRBV6-5 to TRBJ1-6; TRBD1 is a possible D gene (5 bases). The CDR3 length is 14 residues. Germline-derived CDR1 and CDR2 are MNHEY and SVGAGI. V was clipped by 4 bases and J by 5 bases, with 9 bases between them.

The chain joins TRBV28 to TRBJ1-3; no definite D call. V lost 5 bases, J lost 3 bases, and 11 bases lay in between. This CDR3 comprises 14 residues. Germline values: CDR1 MDHEN, CDR2 SYDVKM. DNA of the CDR3: TGTGCCAGCAGTCCTCGTGGAGGTGGAAACACCATATATTTT. The encoded protein is CASSPRGGGNTIYF.

The V gene is TRBV19, the J gene TRBJ2-1; 7 bases map to TRBD2. Germline CDR1 and CDR2: LNHDA and SQIVND (reference sequence). The CDR3 extends over 17 amino acids. J gave up 7 bases and V 5 bases, and 17 bases lay outside the gene matches. The chain's CDR3 is CASSAREGFGYENEQFF. In DNA form, the CDR3 reads TGTGCCAGTAGTGCCAGGGAGGGGTTCGGGTACGAGAATGAGCAGTTCTTC.

Comments on this clone: Other DNA sequences in this sample translate to the same CDR3. The chain has TRBV11-3 and TRBJ2-2; no reliable D call. CDR3 length: 14 amino acids. Germline CDR1 reads SGHNT; CDR2 reads YENEEA. The V and J ends lost 1 base and 2 bases respectively, with 5 bases between them. The CDR3 loop reads CASSLGANTGELFF. The DNA of the CDR3 is TGTGCCAGCAGCTTAGGGGCTAACACCGGGGAGCTGTTTTTT. The full variable domain, completed using reference TRBV11-3 and TRBJ2-2, is EAGVVQSPRYKIIEKKQPVAFWCNPISGHNTLYWYLQNLGQGPELLIRYENEEAVDDSQLPKDRFSAERLKGVDSTLKIQPAELGDSAVYLCASSLGANTGELFFGEGSRLTVL.

The chain carries TRBV2 and TRBJ2-5, with D hard to call. CDR3 size: 13 residues. V was clipped by 5 bases and J by 1 base, with 8 bases between them. Germline values: CDR1 SNHLY, CDR2 FYNNEI. For the CDR3, the DNA is TGTGCCAGCAGTAGACACCCCCAAGAGACCCAGTACTTC. Translation gives CASSRHPQETQYF.

This clone was picked up a small number of times. The rearrangement links TRBV7-9 to TRBJ2-2, with 9 bases lining up with TRBD2. Germline lookup yields CDR1 SEHNR and CDR2 FQNEAQ (reference sequence). CDR3 length: 16 residues. V shed 5 bases, J shed 8 bases, and the junction held 12 bases outside the gene matches. The CDR3 region is CASSVTGTSSTGELFF. CDR3 DNA: TGTGCCAGCAGCGTTACCGGGACTAGCTCGACTGGGGAGCTGTTTTTT.

This clone occurred once. The chain links TRBV5-1 to TRBJ2-7, with D possibly matching TRBD1 (6 bases). V lost 4 bases, J lost 3 bases, and 23 bases lay in between. CDR1 and CDR2 (germline): SGHRS, YFSETQ. The CDR3 extends over 17 amino acids. CDR3: CASSAPKGQTNRYEQYF. CDR3 nucleotides: TGCGCCAGCAGCGCGCCTAAGGGACAAACCAACCGCTACGAGCAGTACTTC.